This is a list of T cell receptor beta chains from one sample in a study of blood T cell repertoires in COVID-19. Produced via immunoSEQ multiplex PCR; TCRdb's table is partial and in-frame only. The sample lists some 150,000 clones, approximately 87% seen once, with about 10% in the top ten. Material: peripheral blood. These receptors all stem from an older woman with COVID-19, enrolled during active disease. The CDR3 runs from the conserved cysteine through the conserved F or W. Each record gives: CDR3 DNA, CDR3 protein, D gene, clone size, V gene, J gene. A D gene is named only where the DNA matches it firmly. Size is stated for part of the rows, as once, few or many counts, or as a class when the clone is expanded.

TGTGCCAGCAGCACCCTGGACCGCCGGGGGGGCTACACCTTC	CASSTLDRRGGYTF	NA	NA	TRBV7-3	TRBJ1-2
TGTGCCAGTAGTTTGCACAGGGGGCTTGAAAAACTGTTTTTT	CASSLHRGLEKLFF	TRBD1	NA	TRBV19	TRBJ1-4
TGTGCCAGCAGCTTTTCGACAGGGGACTACAATGAGCAGTTCTTC	CASSFSTGDYNEQFF	TRBD1	NA	TRBV7-2	TRBJ2-1
TGTGCCAGCAGTTACTCGGTAGGGGCCCATCAGCCCCAGCATTTT	CASSYSVGAHQPQHF	NA	NA	TRBV6-2/TRBV6-3	TRBJ1-5
TGCGCCAGCAGCCCGGGGGACAGGGGGCTGTTCACTGAAGCTTTCTTT	CASSPGDRGLFTEAFF	TRBD1	NA	TRBV5-1	TRBJ1-1
TGTGCCAGCAGCTTAGAGGGGGAGTACCAAGAGACCCAGTACTTC	CASSLEGEYQETQYF	NA	NA	TRBV7-2	TRBJ2-5
TGCAGCGGCCACAGGGGTTCAATCACTGAAGCTTTCTTT	CSGHRGSITEAFF	TRBD1	NA	TRBV29-1	TRBJ1-1
TGTGCCAGCAGTCACGGGACAGGGACATCTTTCTTT	CASSHGTGTSFF	TRBD1	NA	TRBV12-3/TRBV12-4	TRBJ1-1
TGTGCCAGCAGCCGACAGGGGGCGAGGGGAAACACCATATATTTT	CASSRQGARGNTIYF	TRBD1	NA	TRBV11-2	TRBJ1-3
TGTGCCATCAGTGAGGGCGGAAGGGGTTTCACTGAAGCTTTCTTT	CAISEGGRGFTEAFF	NA	NA	TRBV10-3	TRBJ1-1
TGTGCCAGCAGCCTTGGACAGGGGTTGGAGACCCAGTACTTC	CASSLGQGLETQYF	TRBD1	NA	TRBV14	TRBJ2-5
TGTGCCAGCAGTTACCGCGGTCCGGAAAAACTGTTTTTT	CASSYRGPEKLFF	NA	once	TRBV6-5	TRBJ1-4
TGTGCCAGCAGCGTAGGGGCAGGGCCAAACACTGAAGCTTTCTTT	CASSVGAGPNTEAFF	NA	NA	TRBV9	TRBJ1-1
TGTGCCAGCAGTACCACCCGTGGGACAGGGGGACTCTTC	CASSTTRGTGGLF	TRBD1	NA	TRBV6-5	TRBJ2-1
TGTGCCAGCAGCCAAGAGATGGGGGGGGTTAATGAAAAACTGTTTTTT	CASSQEMGGVNEKLFF	NA	NA	TRBV4-2	TRBJ1-4